This is a list of T cell receptor beta chains from one sample in a study of cytomegalovirus exposure and HLA in healthy donors. The table came from immunoSEQ multiplex PCR; TCRdb's copy has only in-frame clones and leaves some out. This table holds approximately 150,000 clones, about 80% found once. The sample was PBMCs. These receptor sequences come from a female donor in good health and CMV-seronegative. CDR3s include the opening cysteine and the closing phenylalanine or tryptophan. D genes are given only for firm matches. Clone size is shown for a subset of rows, as once, few, many or a class of expanded clone.

abundance: few
v_gene: TRBV5-5
d_gene: .
j_gene: TRBJ2-7
CDR3nt: TGTGCCAGCAGCCCGTCTAGCTCCTACGAGCAGTACTTC
CDR3aa: CASSPSSSYEQYF

abundance: .
v_gene: TRBV7-2
d_gene: .
j_gene: TRBJ1-2
CDR3nt: TGTGCCAGCAGCCCAGGGGTGGATGGCTACACCTTC
CDR3aa: CASSPGVDGYTF

abundance: few
v_gene: TRBV5-6
d_gene: TRBD1
j_gene: TRBJ2-5
CDR3nt: TGTGCCAGCAGCTGGACAGGGGTGGGGTCGGAGACCCAGTACTTC
CDR3aa: CASSWTGVGSETQYF

abundance: .
v_gene: TRBV6-6
d_gene: .
j_gene: TRBJ2-2
CDR3nt: TGTGCCAGCAGTCCTAGCCGACGGACGAACACCGGGGAGCTGTTTTTT
CDR3aa: CASSPSRRTNTGELFF

abundance: .
v_gene: TRBV25-1
d_gene: .
j_gene: TRBJ1-2
CDR3nt: TGTGCCAGCAGCGGGCAGGGAGGGAACTATGGCTACACCTTC
CDR3aa: CASSGQGGNYGYTF

abundance: .
v_gene: TRBV7-9
d_gene: .
j_gene: TRBJ1-4
CDR3nt: TGTGCCAGCAGCGAAGGACACGCGGGAAATGAAAAACTGTTTTTT
CDR3aa: CASSEGHAGNEKLFF

abundance: .
v_gene: TRBV29-1
d_gene: TRBD2
j_gene: TRBJ2-2
CDR3nt: TGCAGCGGTCGGGGATCAGCGGGAGACTCGAACACCGGGGAGCTGTTTTTT
CDR3aa: CSGRGSAGDSNTGELFF

abundance: .
v_gene: TRBV6-5
d_gene: .
j_gene: TRBJ1-6
CDR3nt: TGTGCCAGCAGTGAAACAGGGAATTCACCCCTCCACTTT
CDR3aa: CASSETGNSPLHF

abundance: .
v_gene: TRBV5-8
d_gene: TRBD2
j_gene: TRBJ2-1
CDR3nt: TGTGCCAGCAGCTCAGACGGACTAGCGGGGAATGAGCAGTTCTTC
CDR3aa: CASSSDGLAGNEQFF

abundance: .
v_gene: TRBV30
d_gene: .
j_gene: TRBJ1-5
CDR3nt: TGTGCCTGGGACGAGGGCAATCAGCCCCAGCATTTT
CDR3aa: CAWDEGNQPQHF

abundance: .
v_gene: TRBV7-6
d_gene: TRBD2
j_gene: TRBJ2-3
CDR3nt: TGTGCCAGCAGCTTAGCGGGAGGGACTAGCGGGAGTAGCACAGATACGCAGTATTTT
CDR3aa: CASSLAGGTSGSSTDTQYF

abundance: .
v_gene: TRBV28
d_gene: TRBD2
j_gene: TRBJ2-2
CDR3nt: TGTGCCAGCAGTTTAGGACTAGATGGGAACACCGGGGAGCTGTTTTTT
CDR3aa: CASSLGLDGNTGELFF

abundance: .
v_gene: TRBV7-9
d_gene: TRBD2
j_gene: TRBJ2-1
CDR3nt: TGTGCCAGCGGGGGGGGTAGCGGGAGTCCTGAGCAGTTCTTC
CDR3aa: CASGGGSGSPEQFF

abundance: .
v_gene: TRBV29-1
d_gene: .
j_gene: TRBJ1-2
CDR3nt: TGCAGCGTTGTGGGGTCAGGGTGGGACACTGGCTACACCTTC
CDR3aa: CSVVGSGWDTGYTF

abundance: .
v_gene: TRBV4-3
d_gene: TRBD1
j_gene: TRBJ1-6
CDR3nt: TGCGCCAGCAGCCAAGTAAGGGGGCAGTTTTCACCCCTCCACTTT
CDR3aa: CASSQVRGQFSPLHF